Presented here are 23 T cell receptor beta chains from one specimen sequenced in a study of T cell responses to AZD1222 COVID-19 vaccine. The method was immunoSEQ multiplex PCR; TCRdb's version includes in-frame clones alone and lacks a portion of them. Of approximately 110,000 clones in the sample, over 75% were seen once. The sequencing used peripheral blood, collected on day 0 of AZD1222 vaccination. These receptors all stem from an adult in good health.

The rearrangement links TRBV3-1 (or the pseudogene TRBV3-2) to TRBJ2-1; TRBD1 is a possible D gene (6 bases). Germline V gene sequence: CDR1 LGHDT, CDR2 YNNKEL (reference sequence). V was pared by 1 base and J by 9 bases, with 10 bases between. The CDR3 sequence is 13 residues long. Here the CDR3 DNA reads TGTGCCAGCAGCCAAGGTGGGGGCGGTGAGCAGTTCTTC. This gives the protein CASSQGGGGEQFF.

V gene TRBV13 combines with J gene TRBJ2-7; D possibly corresponds to TRBD1 (7 bases). The CDR3 spans 14 residues. Trimming removed 3 bases from V and 6 bases from J, with 15 bases in between. Germline CDR1 PRHDT, CDR2 FYEKMQ (reference sequence). The DNA of the CDR3 is TGTGCCAGCAGCTTTGGCAGGGGGGTGGGCGAGCAGTACTTC. Residues: CASSFGRGVGEQYF.

To note about this clone: Relative to the germline gene, one junction end is altered; a read error may explain this. The chain joins TRBV28 to TRBJ2-7; tentatively, D is TRBD1 or TRBD2 (5 bases each). The CDR3 spans 11 residues. Germline values: CDR1 MDHEN, CDR2 SYDVKM. CDR3 amino acids: CASSFSGRNVF. The CDR3 DNA reads as TGTGCCAGCAGTTTCTCGGGACGGAATGTGTTC.

The genes are TRBV28 and TRBJ1-1, with D perhaps matching TRBD1 (5 bases). There are 14 residues in the CDR3. V shed 6 bases and J shed 0 bases, with 11 bases lying between them. Germline V gene data show CDR1 as MDHEN and CDR2 as SYDVKM. The CDR3 bases are TGTGCCAGCAGGCAAGGGACTTTGAACACTGAAGCTTTCTTT. Protein: CASRQGTLNTEAFF.

The chain links TRBV3-1 (or the pseudogene TRBV3-2) to TRBJ1-3, with TRBD1 as a possible D gene (6 bases). Trimming shortened V by 4 bases and J by 4 bases, and 14 bases separated the two germline ends. Germline V gene lookup returns CDR1 LGHDT and CDR2 YNNKEL (reference sequence). This CDR3 region has 15 residues. In DNA, the CDR3 is TGTGCCAGCAGCCCATGGACAGAAATGGGAAACACCATATATTTT. This gives the protein CASSPWTEMGNTIYF.

This clone was recorded once. The junction shows a germline mismatch at one end, possibly a read error. V usage is TRBV18 and J usage is TRBJ2-5, with TRBD1 matching over 7 bases. The CDR3 loop spans 14 amino acids. In germline, CDR1 is KGHSH, CDR2 LQKENI. In nucleotides, the CDR3 is TGTGCCAGCTCTCCACAGGGGTTGGGAGAGACCCAGTACTTC. As protein: CASSPQGLGETQYF.

V and J are TRBV9 and TRBJ2-7; D unclear. Germline V gives CDR1 SGDLS, CDR2 YYNGEE. V shed 0 bases and J shed 5 bases, with 12 bases lying between them. The CDR3 length is 14 residues. The CDR3 here is CASSVGGQSDEQYF. In nucleotides, the CDR3 is TGTGCCAGCAGCGTAGGGGGTCAGAGTGACGAGCAGTACTTC.

The chain recombines TRBV24-1 with TRBJ2-7, with D possibly being TRBD1 (5 bases). V was cut by 4 bases and J by 2 bases, with 17 bases left in between. The CDR3 covers 16 residues. The germline CDR1 and CDR2 sequences are KGHDR and SFDVKD. As DNA, the CDR3 is TGTGCCACCAGTGAGCCCCAGACAGCGACCCCCTACGAGCAGTACTTC. It codes for CATSEPQTATPYEQYF.

The CDR3 is CASSLTLTNTEAFF. CDR3 sequence (DNA): TGTGCCAGCAGCTTAACACTTACGAACACTGAAGCTTTCTTT. The rearrangement uses TRBV11-3 and TRBJ1-1; no reliable D call. This CDR3 is 14 amino acids long. The germline V gene encodes CDR1 SGHNT and CDR2 YENEEA. V was trimmed by 2 bases and J by 1 base, leaving 8 bases between them. The full variable domain, completed using reference TRBV11-3 and TRBJ1-1, is EAGVVQSPRYKIIEKKQPVAFWCNPISGHNTLYWYLQNLGQGPELLIRYENEEAVDDSQLPKDRFSAERLKGVDSTLKIQPAELGDSAVYLCASSLTLTNTEAFFGQGTRLTVV.

The chain joins TRBV5-1 to TRBJ1-1, with TRBD1 as a possible D gene (5 bases). This CDR3 spans 11 amino acids. Germline loops: CDR1 SGHRS, CDR2 YFSETQ. Trimming stripped 5 bases from V and 6 bases from J, with 8 bases between. CDR3 nucleotide sequence: TGCGCCAGCAGTGGGGGGTCTGAAGCTTTCTTT. Its protein is CASSGGSEAFF.

This sequence joins TRBV2 and TRBJ1-6, with D possibly matching TRBD1 (6 bases). This CDR3 has 13 amino acids. V lost 3 bases, J lost 10 bases, and 10 bases lay in between. Germline-derived CDR1 and CDR2 are SNHLY and FYNNEI. The chain's CDR3 is CASSEGAGSPLHF. In DNA form, the CDR3 reads TGTGCCAGCAGTGAGGGGGCCGGATCACCCCTCCACTTT.

This rearrangement joins TRBV4-1 to TRBJ1-6; the D is unclear. This CDR3 has 13 amino acids. Germline V gene data show CDR1 as MGHRA and CDR2 as YSYEKL. V was clipped by 4 bases and J by 7 bases, with 8 bases between them. CDR3 in amino acids: CASSLGSNSPLHF. CDR3 sequence (DNA): TGCGCCAGCAGCCTCGGTTCGAATTCACCCCTCCACTTT.

This clone was counted a single time. The chain carries TRBV5-4 and TRBJ2-5; D call uncertain. From germline, CDR1 is SGHNT and CDR2 YYREEE (reference sequence). V shed 0 bases and J shed 2 bases, with 5 bases lying between them. This CDR3 has 13 amino acids. The CDR3 spells CASSLVGQETQYF. The CDR3, as DNA: TGTGCCAGCAGCTTGGTAGGGCAAGAGACCCAGTACTTC.

The gene calls are TRBV11-3 and TRBJ1-1, with D uncertain. Germline CDR1 and CDR2: SGHNT and YENEEA. CDR3 length: 14 amino acids. V was shortened by 0 bases and J by 4 bases, with 9 bases between the two germline ends. CDR3 nucleotides: TGTGCCAGCAGCTTAGAGGCAGGAGCCACTGAAGCTTTCTTT. Translating gives CASSLEAGATEAFF.

The chain links TRBV6-5 to TRBJ2-2, with 8 bases fitting TRBD1. CDR3 length equals 15 residues. Germline CDR1 and CDR2: MNHEY and SVGAGI. V lost 6 bases to trimming and J lost 1 base; unmatched junction nucleotides: 4. CDR3 loop: CASRAGQGNTGELFF. The CDR3 DNA sequence: TGTGCCAGCAGAGCCGGACAGGGGAACACCGGGGAGCTGTTTTTT.

The V call is TRBV7-8, the J call TRBJ1-2; a weak D match, TRBD1 (6 bases). This CDR3 has 14 amino acids. Germline V gene lookup returns CDR1 SGHVS and CDR2 FQNEAQ. V lost 1 base, J lost 9 bases, and 15 bases lay in between. CDR3 coding DNA: TGTGCCAGCAGCTTAGTACAGGGTAATGCTCGCTACACCTTC. It specifies CASSLVQGNARYTF.

The gene calls are TRBV9 and TRBJ2-7, with 8 bases fitting TRBD2. CDR1 and CDR2 from the germline V gene are SGDLS and YYNGEE. CDR3 size: 13 residues. Trimming at V came to 4 bases and at J to 7 bases, leaving 7 bases not matched to a gene. The CDR3 is CASSPGTRAEQYF. CDR3 nucleotide sequence: TGTGCCAGCAGCCCCGGGACTAGGGCAGAGCAGTACTTC.

This clone occurred a few times. The V and J genes are TRBV4-2 and TRBJ2-1, with 8 bases identical to TRBD2. CDR3 length equals 17 residues. V was pared by 0 bases and J by 0 bases, with 4 bases of the junction left unmatched. The germline V gene has CDR1 LGHNA and CDR2 YNFKEQ. Written as DNA, the CDR3 is TGTGCCAGCAGCCAAGAAAACCTAGCGGGCTCCTACAATGAGCAGTTCTTC. Its protein product is CASSQENLAGSYNEQFF.

V usage is TRBV28 and J usage is TRBJ1-2; D uncertain. CDR3 length: 14 residues. CDR1 is MDHEN, CDR2 SYDVKM, per germline. V was clipped by 10 bases and J by 0 bases, with 15 bases between them. CDR3 sequence reads: CATSRVPANYGYTF. The CDR3 region has the DNA TGTGCCACCTCCCGGGTCCCAGCTAACTATGGCTACACCTTC.

The chain employs TRBV6-2 or TRBV6-3 and TRBJ1-2; D gene ambiguous. Trimming left V 2 bases short and J 0 bases short, with 10 bases between. The germline gives CDR1 MNHEY, CDR2 SVGEGT. The CDR3 consists of 15 residues. This CDR3 reads CASSYPTDSNYGYTF. In DNA, the CDR3 is TGTGCCAGCAGTTACCCCACGGACTCTAACTATGGCTACACCTTC.

This chain links TRBV11-2 with TRBJ2-7, with D uncertain. The V gene lost 3 bases and the J gene lost 3 bases, with 12 bases spanning the gap. The CDR3 totals 14 residues. Germline V gene sequence: CDR1 SGHAT, CDR2 FQNNGV. CDR3 sequence (DNA): TGTGCCAGCAGCTTTTGGAACGCAAACTACGAGCAGTACTTC. Translated: CASSFWNANYEQYF.

Regarding this clone: Germline and junction disagree at one end, which may indicate a read error. The CDR3 region has the DNA TGCGCCAGCAGCTTGGTGGAGGGGGCAGAAATAAACTTC. Translated, it gives CASSLVEGAEINF. The chain is built from TRBV5-1 and TRBJ2-5; D perhaps matches TRBD1 (7 bases). CDR1 and CDR2 from the germline V gene are SGHRS and YFSETQ. There are 13 residues in the CDR3.

The chain joins TRBV6-1 to TRBJ1-3; D perhaps matches TRBD1 (6 bases). With 1 base removed from V and 4 bases from J, the gap between germline ends came to 20 bases. The CDR3 contains 18 residues. The V gene's germline CDR1 is MNHNS and CDR2 SASEGT. The CDR3: CASSEESYRVQGGNTIYF. CDR3 DNA: TGTGCCAGCAGTGAAGAAAGCTACAGGGTCCAGGGAGGAAACACCATATATTTT.